This record looks at one TCR beta chain sequence and its context. Its specificity is unknown. The data stem from a study of a mutant IDH1 vaccine in newly diagnosed glioma. Clones were read by immunoSEQ multiplex PCR, and TCRdb kept only the in-frame ones, dropping some. Here the sample spans around 56,000 clones, approximately 86% being singletons. In germline, CDR1 is SEHNR, CDR2 FQNEAQ (reference sequence). V lost 6 bases to trimming and J lost 2 bases, with 4 bases between them. CDR3 length equals 11 residues. The time point is: week 5, during vaccination. Each dose of the vaccine consisted of 300 ug of mutant IDH1 20-mer peptide, with topical imiquimod.

The sequences come from PBMCs, collected from a glioma patient whose treatment included an IDH1 peptide vaccine. The receptor was isolated from a woman aged 18-29 years with glioma. Some clones in this sample may be carry-over from other donors' samples. The chain recombines TRBV7-9 with TRBJ1-2, with no clear D. Here the CDR3 reads CASSLNYGYTF. CDR3 coding DNA: TGTGCCAGCAGTCTAAACTATGGCTACACCTTC. Variable domain in full (rest from reference TRBV7-9 and TRBJ1-2): DTGVSQNPRHKITKRGQNVTFRCDPISEHNRLYWYRQTLGQGPEFLTYFQNEAQLEKSRLLSDRFSAERPKGSFSTLEIQRTEQGDSAMYLCASSLNYGYTFGSGTRLTVV.